One sample yielded the 30 T cell receptor beta chains listed below, sequenced in a study of CD8 T cells in Susac syndrome. Reverse transcription of roughly 0.45 to 1 ug RNA was performed with random hexamers. TCRdb itself ran the immunoSEQ multiplex PCR reads through MiXCR, one entry per CDR3 protein. In the table there are about 280,000 distinct CDR3 sequences, approximately 84% of which are singletons. Material for sequencing was CD8+ T cells from PBMCs. The receptors stem from a human donor with multiple sclerosis.

The chain has TRBV7-9 and TRBJ2-7; 7 positions match TRBD1. Germline loops: CDR1 SEHNR, CDR2 FQNEAQ (reference sequence). CDR3 length: 13 residues. V gave up 2 bases and J gave up 5 bases; unmatched junction bases: 3. CDR3 nucleotide sequence: TGTGCCAGCAGCTTAACAGGGGCTCACGAGCAGTACTTC. Translation gives CASSLTGAHEQYF.

J is TRBJ2-5 and V is TRBV9, with D tentatively TRBD1 (6 bases). This CDR3 is built from 15 residues. Trimming shortened V by 5 bases and J by 1 base, and 15 bases separated the two germline ends. From germline, CDR1 is SGDLS and CDR2 YYNGEE. The DNA for the CDR3 is TGTGCCAGCAGTCTCGACACAGGGACCCAAGAGACCCAGTACTTC. Translating it yields CASSLDTGTQETQYF.

The chain is built from TRBV2 and TRBJ2-7; TRBD1 is a possible D gene (6 bases). The V end lost 10 bases, the J end lost 7 bases, and 14 bases lay between the germline ends. The CDR3 is made up of 11 amino acids. Germline assignment: CDR1 SNHLY and CDR2 FYNNEI. The CDR3 is CATLYRAEQYF. In nucleotides, the CDR3 is TGTGCCACCCTTTACAGGGCAGAGCAGTACTTC.

This clonotype was observed once. The chain couples TRBV27 to TRBJ2-1; D is unclear. V lost 5 bases to trimming and J lost 0 bases, with 8 bases between them. Germline CDR1 MNHEY, CDR2 SMNVEV (reference sequence). The CDR3 consists of 14 residues. This CDR3 is CASSDRSSYNEQFF. The CDR3 DNA reads as TGTGCCAGCAGTGATAGGAGCTCCTACAATGAGCAGTTCTTC.

The chain employs TRBV28 and TRBJ1-2; D is undetermined. This CDR3 is 14 amino acids long. V was cut by 3 bases and J by 8 bases, with 16 bases left in between. The germline V gene encodes CDR1 MDHEN and CDR2 SYDVKM. CDR3 nucleotides: TGTGCCAGCAGTTTTCCCCACCATGGGGAGGGCTACACCTTC. This sequence encodes CASSFPHHGEGYTF.

V gene TRBV9 combines with J gene TRBJ2-7; 8 bases are a match to TRBD2. This CDR3 region has 15 residues. The germline V gene encodes CDR1 SGDLS and CDR2 YYNGEE. V shed 5 bases and J 4 bases; nucleotides not matched to a gene: 11. CDR3 region: CASSLTTGRAYEQYF. The DNA for the CDR3 is TGTGCCAGCAGTCTCACCACCGGGAGGGCTTACGAGCAGTACTTC.

Only one count was recorded for this clonotype. The chain couples TRBV2 to TRBJ2-7, with TRBD2 identical over 9 bases. The CDR3 consists of 12 residues. The germline gives CDR1 SNHLY, CDR2 FYNNEI. Trimming removed 9 bases from V and 5 bases from J; junction bases left unmatched: 5. DNA of the CDR3: TGTGCCAGTCTTAGCGGGAGACACGAGCAGTACTTC. Its protein product is CASLSGRHEQYF.

The chain uses TRBV4-1 and TRBJ2-7; possible D gene TRBD2, 6 bases. The ends were cut back, 4 bases at V and 3 bases at J, with 19 bases in the middle. Germline-derived CDR1 and CDR2 are MGHRA and YSYEKL. This CDR3 is built from 16 residues. In DNA form, the CDR3 reads TGCGCCAGCAGCCCACTCGGGGCGGGATTGAACTACGAGCAGTACTTC. Amino acids: CASSPLGAGLNYEQYF.

This clonotype occurred a few times. The CDR3 is CASSFPTGPNEQYF. As DNA, the CDR3 is TGTGCCAGCAGCTTCCCGACAGGCCCTAACGAGCAGTACTTC. The chain uses TRBV13 and TRBJ2-7, with a weak D call TRBD1 (6 bases). The germline gives CDR1 PRHDT, CDR2 FYEKMQ (reference sequence). The V end lost 3 bases, the J end lost 5 bases, and 14 bases lay between the germline ends. The CDR3 extends over 14 amino acids.

CDR3 nucleotides: TGTGCCTGGACGTCTACAGGGCAGGGGTTTTACGAGCAGTACTTC. This encodes CAWTSTGQGFYEQYF. The V call is TRBV30, the J call TRBJ2-7, with D possibly TRBD1 on 6 matching bases. Trimming stripped 4 bases from V and 4 bases from J, with 20 bases between. CDR3 length: 15 amino acids. CDR1 GTSNPN and CDR2 SVGIG come from the germline V gene (reference sequence).

The CDR3 region is CAWTSGDPMKETQYF. For the CDR3, the DNA is TGTGCCTGGACTAGCGGGGATCCAATGAAAGAGACCCAGTACTTC. The rearrangement links TRBV2 to TRBJ2-5; TRBD2 aligns across 12 bases. The V gene's germline CDR1 is SNHLY and CDR2 FYNNEI. J lost 3 bases, V lost 11 bases, and 10 bases had no gene match. CDR3 length: 15 residues.

The chain couples TRBV30 to TRBJ2-7; D remains unclear. Germline V gives CDR1 GTSNPN, CDR2 SVGIG (reference sequence). CDR3 size: 12 residues. The ends were cut back, 0 bases at V and 6 bases at J, with 9 bases in the middle. CDR3 residues: CAWSVSLSEQYF. The CDR3 DNA follows: TGTGCCTGGAGTGTGAGTTTAAGCGAGCAGTACTTC.

The chain is built from TRBV2 and TRBJ2-1; D is possibly TRBD2 (6 bases). This CDR3 comprises 14 residues. The germline gives CDR1 SNHLY, CDR2 FYNNEI. The ends were cut back, 7 bases at V and 4 bases at J, with 14 bases in the middle. CDR3 sequence reads: CASIRRGGYNEQFF. The DNA for the CDR3 is TGTGCCAGCATCCGGAGGGGCGGTTACAATGAGCAGTTCTTC.

This sequence joins TRBV6-1 and TRBJ1-1; TRBD1 agrees at 7 bases. The germline CDR1 and CDR2 sequences are MNHNS and SASEGT. CDR3 length: 13 residues. The V and J ends lost 7 bases and 3 bases, in that order; junction bases with no gene match: 5. The CDR3 coding sequence is TGTGCCAGCAATACAGGGGCGCACACTGAAGCTTTCTTT. This translates into CASNTGAHTEAFF.

The V and J genes are TRBV5-6 and TRBJ2-2; 9 nucleotides match TRBD2. Germline V gene sequence: CDR1 SGHDT, CDR2 YYEEEE. J was trimmed by 3 bases and V by 4 bases; bases with no gene match: 4. The CDR3 is 15 residues long. This chain's CDR3 is CASSIAGEDTGELFF. CDR3 bases: TGTGCCAGCAGCATAGCGGGAGAGGACACCGGGGAGCTGTTTTTT.

The V and J genes are TRBV30 and TRBJ2-1; perhaps TRBD2 as D (6 bases). V gave up 0 bases and J gave up 10 bases, with 16 bases separating them. There are 14 residues in the CDR3. Germline CDR1 and CDR2: GTSNPN and SVGIG (reference sequence). CDR3 protein: CAWSVHGRNGEQFF. CDR3 nucleotide sequence: TGTGCCTGGAGTGTACACGGGAGAAATGGCGAGCAGTTCTTC.

The chain employs TRBV9 and TRBJ2-3; no definite D call. Between the trimmed V and J ends, which lost 0 bases and 2 bases, there was a span of 16 bases. Looked up from germline, CDR1 is SGDLS and CDR2 is YYNGEE. This CDR3 spans 17 amino acids. CDR3 sequence reads: CASSVVVESVVTDTQYF. CDR3 sequence (DNA): TGTGCCAGCAGCGTAGTGGTTGAGAGCGTTGTCACAGATACGCAGTATTTT.

V gene TRBV4-1 combines with J gene TRBJ2-5; D unclear. The V and J ends lost 3 bases and 1 base respectively, with 12 bases between them. The CDR3 is 15 residues long. The germline V gene has CDR1 MGHRA and CDR2 YSYEKL. In DNA, the CDR3 is TGCGCCAGCAGCCAGGTTCTCGGCGGCCAAGAGACCCAGTACTTC. This gives the protein CASSQVLGGQETQYF.

The chain joins TRBV23-1 to TRBJ2-1; no clear D gene. TRBV23-1 is an ORF, with its function uncertain. CDR3 length: 9 amino acids. Written as DNA, the CDR3 is TGCGACGGCGGCAATGAGCAGTTCTTC. Translation: CDGGNEQFF.

The chain recombines TRBV9 with TRBJ2-2, with 8 bases aligning to TRBD2. This CDR3 contains 14 residues. The germline CDR1 and CDR2 sequences are SGDLS and YYNGEE. V shed 5 bases and J 6 bases; nucleotides not matched to a gene: 6. For the CDR3, the DNA is TGTGCCAGCAGAACAGCTAGCGGGTCCGGGGAGCTGTTTTTT. Its translation: CASRTASGSGELFF.

This sequence joins TRBV21-1 and TRBJ1-1; the D call of TRBD1 is as the table states it, not checked on the DNA. TRBV21-1 has pseudogene status. This CDR3 is 11 amino acids long. In DNA form, the CDR3 reads TGTGCCAGACCACCTCGGGGGGCAGCTTTCTTT. This encodes CARPPRGAAFF.

This rearrangement joins TRBV10-1 to TRBJ1-1; D is unclear. CDR1 and CDR2 from the germline V gene are WNHNN and SYGVQD (reference sequence). This CDR3 is 13 amino acids long. Trimming took 3 bases from V and 1 from J, leaving 6 bases between them. CDR3 residues: CASSEVRNTEAFF. In DNA form, the CDR3 reads TGCGCCAGCAGTGAAGTGAGGAACACTGAAGCTTTCTTT.

The chain is built from TRBV5-5 and TRBJ2-3, with D possibly TRBD2 on 6 matching bases. The germline gives CDR1 SGHKS, CDR2 YYEKEE (reference sequence). Trimming removed 3 bases from V and 2 bases from J, with 19 bases in between. This CDR3 has 17 residues. In DNA, the CDR3 is TGTGCCAGCAGCTACCGAGGGACTCCCCTTTCCACAGATACGCAGTATTTT. It is translated as CASSYRGTPLSTDTQYF.

The J gene is TRBJ2-1, the V gene TRBV10-3; TRBD2 matches 8 bases. Unmatched junction bases numbered 10, after V lost 8 bases and J lost 7 bases. The CDR3 totals 14 residues. Germline CDR1 is ENHRY and CDR2 is SYGVKD. The CDR3 spells CAIGPSGSGNEQFF. DNA for the CDR3: TGTGCCATCGGACCTAGCGGGTCCGGGAATGAGCAGTTCTTC.

The chain employs TRBV11-2 and TRBJ2-6, with D perhaps assigned TRBD1 or TRBD2 (5 bases each). Trimming removed 0 bases at V and 1 base at J, with 16 bases between. The CDR3 covers 19 residues. From germline, CDR1 is SGHAT and CDR2 FQNNGV. The chain's CDR3 is CASSLEGPGRYSGANVLTF. The CDR3 region has the DNA TGTGCCAGCAGCTTAGAGGGACCGGGCCGATATTCTGGGGCCAACGTCCTGACTTTC.

The genes are TRBV30 and TRBJ1-1; D is undetermined. The CDR3 totals 11 residues. In germline, CDR1 is GTSNPN, CDR2 SVGIG (reference sequence). Deletions cut 4 bases from V and 6 bases from J, with 9 bases between. Here the CDR3 reads CAWTVGAEAFF. The CDR3 coding sequence is TGTGCCTGGACGGTGGGTGCTGAAGCTTTCTTT.

The chain joins TRBV7-6 to TRBJ1-3; D possibly corresponds to TRBD1 (5 bases). V lost 5 bases, J lost 0 bases, and 20 bases lay in between. The CDR3 runs to 18 residues. Germline V gives CDR1 SGHVS, CDR2 FNYEAQ. The CDR3 DNA is TGTGCCAGCAGCCGATTAGTAGGACAACGCTTCTCTGGAAACACCATATATTTT. It codes for CASSRLVGQRFSGNTIYF.

The chain carries TRBV24-1 and TRBJ2-2; D may be TRBD1 (5 bases). Germline V gene sequence: CDR1 KGHDR, CDR2 SFDVKD. The CDR3 is 16 amino acids. The V gene lost 2 bases and the J gene lost 7 bases, with 16 bases spanning the gap. The CDR3 DNA reads as TGTGCCACCAGTGATTATAGGGGAAGGTCTGTCGGGGAGCTGTTTTTT. Protein product: CATSDYRGRSVGELFF.

The chain combines TRBV7-4 with TRBJ2-6; D remains ambiguous. V was clipped by 1 base and J by 2 bases, with 6 bases between them. CDR1 and CDR2 (germline): SGHVT, SQSDAQ. This CDR3 spans 15 amino acids. CDR3 residues: CASSLGGTGANVLTF. In DNA, the CDR3 is TGTGCCAGCAGCTTAGGTGGCACTGGGGCCAACGTCCTGACTTTC.

The chain links TRBV20-1 to TRBJ2-1; no clear D gene. This CDR3 has 16 amino acids. Germline V gene sequence: CDR1 DFQATT, CDR2 SNEGSKA (reference sequence). V lost 5 bases and J lost 3, with 20 bases in between. The CDR3 nucleotides are TGCAGTGCTCGCGACCACGACCAGATAAACTACAATGAGCAGTTCTTC. Translated, it gives CSARDHDQINYNEQFF.